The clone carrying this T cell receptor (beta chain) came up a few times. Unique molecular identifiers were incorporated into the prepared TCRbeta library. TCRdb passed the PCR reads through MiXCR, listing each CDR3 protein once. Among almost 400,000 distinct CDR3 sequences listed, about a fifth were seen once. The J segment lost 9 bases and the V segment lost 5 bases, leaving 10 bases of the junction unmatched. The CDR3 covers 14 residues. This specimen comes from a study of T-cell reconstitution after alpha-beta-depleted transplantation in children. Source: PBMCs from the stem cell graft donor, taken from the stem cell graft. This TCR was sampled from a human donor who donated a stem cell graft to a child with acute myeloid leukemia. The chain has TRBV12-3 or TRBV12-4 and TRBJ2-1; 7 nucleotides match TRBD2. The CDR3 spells CASSMGRELGEQFF. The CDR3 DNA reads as TGTGCCAGCAGTATGGGGAGGGAGCTGGGTGAGCAGTTCTTC.